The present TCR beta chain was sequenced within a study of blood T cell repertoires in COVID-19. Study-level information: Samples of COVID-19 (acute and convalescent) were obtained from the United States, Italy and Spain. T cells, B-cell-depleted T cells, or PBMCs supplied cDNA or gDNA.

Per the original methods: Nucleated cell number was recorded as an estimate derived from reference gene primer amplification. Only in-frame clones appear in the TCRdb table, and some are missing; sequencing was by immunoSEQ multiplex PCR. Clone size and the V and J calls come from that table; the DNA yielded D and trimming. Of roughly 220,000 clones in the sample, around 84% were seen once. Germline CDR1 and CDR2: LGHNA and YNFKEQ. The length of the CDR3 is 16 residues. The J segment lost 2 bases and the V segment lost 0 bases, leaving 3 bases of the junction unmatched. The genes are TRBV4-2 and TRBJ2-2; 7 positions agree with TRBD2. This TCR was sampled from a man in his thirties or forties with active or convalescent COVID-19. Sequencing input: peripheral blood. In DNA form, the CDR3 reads TGTGCCAGCAGCCAAGATGGCGGGAGCAACACCGGGGAGCTGTTTTTT. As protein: CASSQDGGSNTGELFF.